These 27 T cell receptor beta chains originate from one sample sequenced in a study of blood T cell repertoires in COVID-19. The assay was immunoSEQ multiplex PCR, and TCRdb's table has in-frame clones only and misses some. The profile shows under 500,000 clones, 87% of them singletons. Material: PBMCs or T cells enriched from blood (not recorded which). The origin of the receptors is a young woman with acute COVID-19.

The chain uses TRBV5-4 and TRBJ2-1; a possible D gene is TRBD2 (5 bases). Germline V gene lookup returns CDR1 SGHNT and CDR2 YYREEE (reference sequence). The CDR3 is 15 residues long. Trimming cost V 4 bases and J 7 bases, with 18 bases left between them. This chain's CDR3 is CASSAPRGLKNEQFF. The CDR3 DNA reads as TGTGCCAGCAGCGCCCCCCGGGGTCTAAAAAATGAGCAGTTCTTC. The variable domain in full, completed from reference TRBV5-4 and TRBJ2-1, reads ETGVTQSPTHLIKTRGQQVTLRCSSQSGHNTVSWYQQALGQGPQFIFQYYREEENGRGNFPPRFSGLQFPNYSSELNVNALELDDSALYLCASSAPRGLKNEQFFGPGTRLTVL.

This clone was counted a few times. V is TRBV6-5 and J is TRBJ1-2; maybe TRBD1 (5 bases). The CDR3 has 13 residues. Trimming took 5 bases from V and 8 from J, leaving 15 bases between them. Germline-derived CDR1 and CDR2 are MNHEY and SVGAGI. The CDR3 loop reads CASSRQTLGGYTF. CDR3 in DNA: TGTGCCAGCAGTCGACAGACCCTGGGGGGCTACACCTTC.

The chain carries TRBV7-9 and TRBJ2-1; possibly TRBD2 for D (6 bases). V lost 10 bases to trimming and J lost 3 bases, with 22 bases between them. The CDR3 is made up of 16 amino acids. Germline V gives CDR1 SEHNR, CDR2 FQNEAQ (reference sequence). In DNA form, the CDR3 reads TGTGCCACTCCCAATAGTGTAAGCGGGTACTACAATGAGCAGTTCTTC. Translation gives CATPNSVSGYYNEQFF.

Here the CDR3 reads CASSRGGDNQPQHF. CDR3 nucleotides: TGTGCCAGCAGTCGGGGAGGCGACAATCAGCCCCAGCATTTT. The chain employs TRBV28 and TRBJ1-5; D unresolved. The V end was cut by 5 bases, the J end by 3 bases, with 11 bases between. The CDR3 totals 14 residues. CDR1 and CDR2 (germline): MDHEN, SYDVKM.

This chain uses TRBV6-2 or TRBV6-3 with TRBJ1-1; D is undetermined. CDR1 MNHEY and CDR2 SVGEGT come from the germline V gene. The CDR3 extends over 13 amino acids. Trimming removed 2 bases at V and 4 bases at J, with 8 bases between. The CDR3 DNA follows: TGTGCCAGCAGTTACCTGACAACCACTGAAGCTTTCTTT. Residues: CASSYLTTTEAFF.

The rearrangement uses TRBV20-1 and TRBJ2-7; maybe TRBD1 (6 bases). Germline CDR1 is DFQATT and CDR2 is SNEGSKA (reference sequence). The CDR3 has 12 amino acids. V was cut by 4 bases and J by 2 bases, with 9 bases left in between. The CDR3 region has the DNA TGCAGTGCTAATGACAGGCCCTACGAGCAGTACTTC. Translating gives CSANDRPYEQYF.

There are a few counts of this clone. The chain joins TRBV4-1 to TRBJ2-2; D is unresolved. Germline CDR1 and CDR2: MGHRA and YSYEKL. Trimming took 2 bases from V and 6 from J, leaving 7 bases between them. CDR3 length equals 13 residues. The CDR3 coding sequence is TGCGCCAGCAGCCAAAGCATAGCCGGGGAGCTGTTTTTT. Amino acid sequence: CASSQSIAGELFF.

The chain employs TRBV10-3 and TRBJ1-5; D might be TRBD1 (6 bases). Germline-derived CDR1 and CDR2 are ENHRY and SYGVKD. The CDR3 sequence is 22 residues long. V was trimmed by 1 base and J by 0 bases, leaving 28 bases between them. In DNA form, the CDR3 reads TGTGCCATCAGTGAGTTTCGGGGGGGCGAGGGGCGTCTAAATAATAGCAATCAGCCCCAGCATTTT. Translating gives CAISEFRGGEGRLNNSNQPQHF.

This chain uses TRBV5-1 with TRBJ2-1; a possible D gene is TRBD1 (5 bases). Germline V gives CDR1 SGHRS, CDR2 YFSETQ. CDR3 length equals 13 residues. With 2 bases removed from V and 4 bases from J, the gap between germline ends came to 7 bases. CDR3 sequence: CASSFQGYNEQFF. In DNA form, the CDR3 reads TGCGCCAGCAGCTTCCAGGGATACAATGAGCAGTTCTTC.

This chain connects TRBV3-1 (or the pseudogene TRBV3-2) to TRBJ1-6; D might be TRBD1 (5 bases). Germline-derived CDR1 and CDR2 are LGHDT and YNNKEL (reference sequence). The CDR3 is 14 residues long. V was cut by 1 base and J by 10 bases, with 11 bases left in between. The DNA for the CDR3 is TGTGCCAGCAGCCAAGCTCAGGGTGGATCACCCCTCCACTTT. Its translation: CASSQAQGGSPLHF.

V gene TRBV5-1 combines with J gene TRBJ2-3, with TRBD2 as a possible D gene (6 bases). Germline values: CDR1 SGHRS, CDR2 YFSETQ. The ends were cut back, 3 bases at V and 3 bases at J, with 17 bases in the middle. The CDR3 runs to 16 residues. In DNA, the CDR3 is TGCGCCAGCAGCTCCCTTGAGGGACTCTTAACAGATACGCAGTATTTT. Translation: CASSSLEGLLTDTQYF.

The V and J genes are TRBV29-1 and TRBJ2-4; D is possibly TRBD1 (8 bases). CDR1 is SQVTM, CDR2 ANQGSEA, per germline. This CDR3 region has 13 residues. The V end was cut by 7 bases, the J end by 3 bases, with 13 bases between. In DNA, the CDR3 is TGCAGCGCCACAGGGGGGGTCAAAAACATTCAGTACTTC. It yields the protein CSATGGVKNIQYF.

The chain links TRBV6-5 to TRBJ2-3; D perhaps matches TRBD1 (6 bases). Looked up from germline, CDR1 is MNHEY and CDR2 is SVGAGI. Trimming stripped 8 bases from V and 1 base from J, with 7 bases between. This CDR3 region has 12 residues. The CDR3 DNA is TGTGCCAGCCGACAGGGCACAGATACGCAGTATTTT. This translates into CASRQGTDTQYF.

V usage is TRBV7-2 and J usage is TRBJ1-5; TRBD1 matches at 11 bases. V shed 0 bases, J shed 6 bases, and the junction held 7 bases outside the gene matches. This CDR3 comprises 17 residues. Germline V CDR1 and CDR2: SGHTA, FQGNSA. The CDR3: CASSLAIGQGATQPQHF. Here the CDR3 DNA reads TGTGCCAGCAGCTTAGCGATCGGACAGGGGGCTACTCAGCCCCAGCATTTT.

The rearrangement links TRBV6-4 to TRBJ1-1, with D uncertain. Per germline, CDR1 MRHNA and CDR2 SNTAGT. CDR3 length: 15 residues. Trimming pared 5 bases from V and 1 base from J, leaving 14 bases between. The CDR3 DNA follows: TGTGCCAGCAGTTTGAATGGCTTCGAGAACACTGAAGCTTTCTTT. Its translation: CASSLNGFENTEAFF.

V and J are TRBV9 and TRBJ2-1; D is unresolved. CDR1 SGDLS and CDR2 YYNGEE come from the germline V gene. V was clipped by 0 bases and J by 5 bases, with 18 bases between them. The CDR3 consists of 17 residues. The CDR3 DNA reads TGTGCCAGCAGCGTAGGGAACTACCTAATTCGGGACAATGAGCAGTTCTTC. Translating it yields CASSVGNYLIRDNEQFF. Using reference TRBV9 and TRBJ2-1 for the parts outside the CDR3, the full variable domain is DSGVTQTPKHLITATGQRVTLRCSPRSGDLSVYWYQQSLDQGLQFLIQYYNGEERAKGNILERFSAQQFPDLHSELNLSSLELGDSALYFCASSVGNYLIRDNEQFFGPGTRLTVL.

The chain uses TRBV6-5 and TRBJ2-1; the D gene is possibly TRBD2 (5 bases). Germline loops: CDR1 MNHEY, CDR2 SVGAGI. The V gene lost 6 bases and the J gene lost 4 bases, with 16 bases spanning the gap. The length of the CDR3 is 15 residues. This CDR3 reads CASSYSGDAYNEQFF. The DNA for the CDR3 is TGTGCCAGCAGCTACAGCGGAGACGCATACAATGAGCAGTTCTTC.

Written as DNA, the CDR3 is TGTGCCAGCAGCTCTGGGTTCGGACAGGGGGCGCCGGACACTGAAGCTTTCTTT. It translates to CASSSGFGQGAPDTEAFF. The rearrangement links TRBV7-9 to TRBJ1-1; the match to TRBD1 covers 11 bases. Germline V gene lookup returns CDR1 SEHNR and CDR2 FQNEAQ (reference sequence). The CDR3 is made up of 18 amino acids. The V segment lost 4 bases and the J segment 3 bases; nucleotides outside the gene matches: 13.

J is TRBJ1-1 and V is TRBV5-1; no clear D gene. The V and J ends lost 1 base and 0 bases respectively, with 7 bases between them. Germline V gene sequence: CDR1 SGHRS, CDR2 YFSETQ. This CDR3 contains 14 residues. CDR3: CASSLSSVNTEAFF. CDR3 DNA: TGCGCCAGCAGCTTGAGTTCAGTGAACACTGAAGCTTTCTTT.

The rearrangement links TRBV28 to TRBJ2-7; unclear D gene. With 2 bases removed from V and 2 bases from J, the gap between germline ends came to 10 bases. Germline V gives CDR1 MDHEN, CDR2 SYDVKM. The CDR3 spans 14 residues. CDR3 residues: CASSLQVRPYEQYF. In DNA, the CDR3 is TGTGCCAGCAGTTTACAGGTCCGACCCTACGAGCAGTACTTC. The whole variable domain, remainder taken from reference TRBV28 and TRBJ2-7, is DVKVTQSSRYLVKRTGEKVFLECVQDMDHENMFWYRQDPGLGLRLIYFSYDVKMKEKGDIPEGYSVSREKKERFSLILESASTNQTSMYLCASSLQVRPYEQYFGPGTRLTVT.

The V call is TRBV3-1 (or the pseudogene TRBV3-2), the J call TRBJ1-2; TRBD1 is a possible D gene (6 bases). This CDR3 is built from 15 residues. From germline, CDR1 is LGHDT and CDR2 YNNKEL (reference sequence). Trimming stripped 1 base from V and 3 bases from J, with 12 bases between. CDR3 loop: CASSQGDTRHYGYTF. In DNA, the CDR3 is TGTGCCAGCAGCCAAGGGGACACCCGGCACTATGGCTACACCTTC.

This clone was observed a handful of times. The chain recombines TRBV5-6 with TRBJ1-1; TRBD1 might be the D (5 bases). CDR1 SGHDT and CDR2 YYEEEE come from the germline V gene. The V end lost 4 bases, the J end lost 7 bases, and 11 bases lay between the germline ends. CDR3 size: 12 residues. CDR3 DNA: TGTGCCAGCAGCCTACGCGACAGTGAAGCTTTCTTT. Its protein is CASSLRDSEAFF.

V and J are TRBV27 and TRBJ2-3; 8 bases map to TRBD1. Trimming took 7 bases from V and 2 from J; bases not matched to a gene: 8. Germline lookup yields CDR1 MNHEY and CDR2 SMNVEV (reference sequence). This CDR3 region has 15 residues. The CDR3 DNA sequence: TGTGCCAGCAACCCGGGGACAGGACTCACAGATACGCAGTATTTT. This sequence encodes CASNPGTGLTDTQYF.

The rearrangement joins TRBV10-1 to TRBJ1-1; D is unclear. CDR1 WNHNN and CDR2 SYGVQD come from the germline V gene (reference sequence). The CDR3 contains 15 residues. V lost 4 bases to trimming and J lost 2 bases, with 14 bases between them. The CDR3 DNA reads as TGCGCCAGCAGTGCCCGATACGGGGTAAACACTGAAGCTTTCTTT. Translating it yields CASSARYGVNTEAFF.

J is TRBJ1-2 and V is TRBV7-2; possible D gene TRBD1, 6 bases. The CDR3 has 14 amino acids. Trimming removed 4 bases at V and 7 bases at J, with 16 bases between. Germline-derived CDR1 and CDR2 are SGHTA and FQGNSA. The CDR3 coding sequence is TGTGCCAGCAGCTCAAATACAGGGACGGGTGGCTACACCTTC. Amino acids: CASSSNTGTGGYTF.

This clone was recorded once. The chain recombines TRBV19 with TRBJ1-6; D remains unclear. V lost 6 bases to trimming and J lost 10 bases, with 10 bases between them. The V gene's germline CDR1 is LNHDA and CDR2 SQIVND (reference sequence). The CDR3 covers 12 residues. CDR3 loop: CASSRGSSPLHF. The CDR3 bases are TGTGCCAGTAGCCGAGGGAGCTCACCCCTCCACTTT.

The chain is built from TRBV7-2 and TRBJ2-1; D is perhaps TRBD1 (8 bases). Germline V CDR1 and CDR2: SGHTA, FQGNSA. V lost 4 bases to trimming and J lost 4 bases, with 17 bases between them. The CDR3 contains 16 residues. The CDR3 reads CASSSNGQGGYNEQFF. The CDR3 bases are TGTGCCAGCAGCTCAAACGGACAGGGAGGGTACAATGAGCAGTTCTTC.